The entry below describes one T cell receptor beta chain. Antigen: not known. The sample contains more than one DNA sequence encoding this CDR3. This sample is part of a study of graft-versus-host responses after intestinal transplantation. TCRdb keeps only in-frame clones here, not all; method: immunoSEQ multiplex PCR. This sample yields over 40,000 clones, of which around 85% are seen a single time; less than 0.55% belongs to the top ten. This CDR3 spans 13 amino acids. Trimming took 3 bases from V and 3 from J; bases not matched to a gene: 1. Germline CDR1 KGHSH, CDR2 LQKENI. The TCR sequence derives from a human donor who was the organ donor for an intestinal transplant. This sample comprised unstimulated CD4+ T cells sorted from spleen or lymph node cells, obtained before transplant. This chain uses TRBV18 with TRBJ1-2, with 7 bases aligning to TRBD1. The CDR3 loop is CASSPDRDYGYTF. Here the CDR3 DNA reads TGTGCCAGCTCACCCGACAGGGACTATGGCTACACCTTC.